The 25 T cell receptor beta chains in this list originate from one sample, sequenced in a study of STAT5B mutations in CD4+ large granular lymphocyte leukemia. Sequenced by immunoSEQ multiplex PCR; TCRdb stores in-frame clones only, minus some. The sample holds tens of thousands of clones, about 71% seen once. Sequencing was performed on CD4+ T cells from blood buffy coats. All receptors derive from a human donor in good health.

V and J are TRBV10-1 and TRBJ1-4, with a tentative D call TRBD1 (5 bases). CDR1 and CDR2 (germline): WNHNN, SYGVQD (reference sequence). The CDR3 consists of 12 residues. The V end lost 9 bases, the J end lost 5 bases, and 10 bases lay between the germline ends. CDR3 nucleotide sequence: TGCGCCAGAGACGGGGCCAATGAAAAACTGTTTTTT. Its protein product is CARDGANEKLFF.

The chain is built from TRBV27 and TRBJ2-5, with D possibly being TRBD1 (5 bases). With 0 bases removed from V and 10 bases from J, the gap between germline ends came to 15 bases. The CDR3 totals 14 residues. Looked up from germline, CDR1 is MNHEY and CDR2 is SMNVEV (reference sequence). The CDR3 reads CASSLSTGPNRQYF. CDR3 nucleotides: TGTGCCAGCAGTTTATCTACAGGACCTAACCGCCAGTACTTC.

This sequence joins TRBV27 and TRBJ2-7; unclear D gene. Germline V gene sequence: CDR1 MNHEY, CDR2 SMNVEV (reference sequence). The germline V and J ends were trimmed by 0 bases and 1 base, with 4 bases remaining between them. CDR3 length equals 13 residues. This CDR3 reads CASSLSNSYEQYF. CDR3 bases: TGTGCCAGCAGTTTATCCAATTCCTACGAGCAGTACTTC.

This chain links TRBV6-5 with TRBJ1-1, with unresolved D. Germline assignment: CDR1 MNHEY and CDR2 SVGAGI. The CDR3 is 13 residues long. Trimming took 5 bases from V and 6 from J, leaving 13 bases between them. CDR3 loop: CASSTPDRAEAFF. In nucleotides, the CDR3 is TGTGCCAGCAGTACCCCAGATAGGGCTGAAGCTTTCTTT.

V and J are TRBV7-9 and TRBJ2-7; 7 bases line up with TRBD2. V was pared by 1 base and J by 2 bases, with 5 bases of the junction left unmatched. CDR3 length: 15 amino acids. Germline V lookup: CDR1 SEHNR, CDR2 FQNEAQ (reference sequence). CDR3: CASSLGGGSAYEQYF. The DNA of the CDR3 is TGTGCCAGCAGCTTAGGGGGAGGGTCAGCCTACGAGCAGTACTTC. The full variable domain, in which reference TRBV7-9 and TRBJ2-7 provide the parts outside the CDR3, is DTGVSQNPRHKITKRGQNVTFRCDPISEHNRLYWYRQTLGQGPEFLTYFQNEAQLEKSRLLSDRFSAERPKGSFSTLEIQRTEQGDSAMYLCASSLGGGSAYEQYFGPGTRLTVT.

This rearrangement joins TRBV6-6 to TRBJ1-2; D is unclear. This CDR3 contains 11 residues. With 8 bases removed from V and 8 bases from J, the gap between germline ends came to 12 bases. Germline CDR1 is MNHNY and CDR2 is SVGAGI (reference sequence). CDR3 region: CASAGVGGYTF. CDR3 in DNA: TGTGCCAGCGCTGGGGTCGGGGGCTACACCTTC.

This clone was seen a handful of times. CDR3 region: CASSGGLINAETQYF. For the CDR3, the DNA is TGTGCCAGCAGTGGTGGACTCATAAATGCGGAGACCCAGTACTTC. V usage is TRBV6-5 and J usage is TRBJ2-5, with D possibly TRBD2 on 5 matching bases. The CDR3 consists of 15 residues. Germline V gives CDR1 MNHEY, CDR2 SVGAGI. The V gene lost 5 bases and the J gene lost 5 bases, with 18 bases spanning the gap.

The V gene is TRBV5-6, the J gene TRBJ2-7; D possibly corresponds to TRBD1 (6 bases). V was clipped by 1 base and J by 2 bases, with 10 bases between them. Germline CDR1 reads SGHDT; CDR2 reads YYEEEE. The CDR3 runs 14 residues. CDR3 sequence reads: CASSLQGPTYEQYF. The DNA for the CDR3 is TGTGCCAGCAGCTTGCAGGGGCCTACCTACGAGCAGTACTTC.

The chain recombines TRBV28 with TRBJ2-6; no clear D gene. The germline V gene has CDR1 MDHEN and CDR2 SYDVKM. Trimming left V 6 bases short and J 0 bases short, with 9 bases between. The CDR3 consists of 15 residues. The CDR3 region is CASSPGVSGANVLTF. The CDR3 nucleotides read TGTGCCAGCAGCCCTGGGGTCTCTGGGGCCAACGTCCTGACTTTC.

The CDR3 nucleotides are TGTGCCAGCAGCCCGCGGAATGGAAACACCATATATTTT. The encoded protein is CASSPRNGNTIYF. The rearrangement joins TRBV7-3 to TRBJ1-3; D unresolved. Germline-derived CDR1 and CDR2 are SGHTA and FQGTGA. CDR3 length equals 13 residues. Trimming cost V 5 bases and J 3 bases, with 8 bases left between them. The full variable domain, in which reference TRBV7-3 and TRBJ1-3 provide the parts outside the CDR3, is GAGVSQTPSNKVTEKGKYVELRCDPISGHTALYWYRQSLGQGPEFLIYFQGTGAADDSGLPNDRFFAVRPEGSVSTLKIQRTERGDSAVYLCASSPRNGNTIYFGEGSWLTVV.

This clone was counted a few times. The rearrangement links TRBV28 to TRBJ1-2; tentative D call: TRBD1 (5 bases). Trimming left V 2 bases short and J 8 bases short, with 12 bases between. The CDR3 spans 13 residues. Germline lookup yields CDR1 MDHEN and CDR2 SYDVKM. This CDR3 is CASSLGGTRGYTF. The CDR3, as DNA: TGTGCCAGCAGTTTAGGAGGGACTAGGGGCTACACCTTC.

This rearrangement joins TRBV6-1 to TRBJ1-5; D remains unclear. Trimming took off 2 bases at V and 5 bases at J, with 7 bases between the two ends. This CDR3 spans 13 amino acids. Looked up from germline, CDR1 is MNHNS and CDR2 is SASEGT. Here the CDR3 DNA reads TGTGCCAGCAGTGAAAATTGGGATCAGCCCCAGCATTTT. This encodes CASSENWDQPQHF.

The CDR3 sequence: CASSGQGLVQPQHF. The CDR3 nucleotides are TGTGCCAGCAGTGGACAGGGGTTGGTTCAGCCCCAGCATTTT. J is TRBJ1-5 and V is TRBV6-1, with 8 bases fitting TRBD1. The CDR3 spans 14 residues. V gave up 4 bases and J gave up 6 bases; unmatched junction bases: 5. The V gene's germline CDR1 is MNHNS and CDR2 SASEGT.

CDR3 residues: CASSLEPGGQYEKLFF. CDR3 DNA sequence: TGTGCCAGCAGCTTAGAACCAGGGGGTCAGTATGAAAAACTGTTTTTT. This chain joins TRBV5-4 and TRBJ1-4, with 7 nucleotides matching TRBD1. Germline V lookup: CDR1 SGHNT, CDR2 YYREEE (reference sequence). The CDR3 length is 16 residues. After removal of 2 bases from V and 6 bases from J, the junction contained 10 bases not matched to a gene. Using reference TRBV5-4 and TRBJ1-4 for the parts outside the CDR3, the full variable domain is ETGVTQSPTHLIKTRGQQVTLRCSSQSGHNTVSWYQQALGQGPQFIFQYYREEENGRGNFPPRFSGLQFPNYSSELNVNALELDDSALYLCASSLEPGGQYEKLFFGSGTQLSVL.

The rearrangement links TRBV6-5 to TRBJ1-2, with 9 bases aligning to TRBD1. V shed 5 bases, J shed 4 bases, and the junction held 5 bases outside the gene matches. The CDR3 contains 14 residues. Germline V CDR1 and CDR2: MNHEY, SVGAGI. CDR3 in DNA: TGTGCCAGCAGTAAGACAGGGGGTAGCTATGGCTACACCTTC. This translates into CASSKTGGSYGYTF.

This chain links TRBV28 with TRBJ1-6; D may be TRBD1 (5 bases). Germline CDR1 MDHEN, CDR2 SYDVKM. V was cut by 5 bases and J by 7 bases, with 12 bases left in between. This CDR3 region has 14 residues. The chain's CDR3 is CASSISGINSPLHF. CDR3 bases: TGTGCCAGCAGTATCTCAGGGATAAATTCACCCCTCCACTTT.

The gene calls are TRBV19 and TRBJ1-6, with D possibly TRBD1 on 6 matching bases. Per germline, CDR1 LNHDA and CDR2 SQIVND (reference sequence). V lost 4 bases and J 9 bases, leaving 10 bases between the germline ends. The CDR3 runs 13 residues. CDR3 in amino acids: CASSTRTVSPLHF. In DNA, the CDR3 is TGTGCCAGTAGTACTCGGACAGTTTCACCCCTCCACTTT.

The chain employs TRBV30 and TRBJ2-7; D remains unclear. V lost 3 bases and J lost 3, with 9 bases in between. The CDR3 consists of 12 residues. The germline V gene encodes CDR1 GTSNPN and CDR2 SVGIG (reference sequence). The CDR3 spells CAWRYKSYEQYF. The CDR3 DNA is TGTGCCTGGAGATACAAGAGCTACGAGCAGTACTTC.

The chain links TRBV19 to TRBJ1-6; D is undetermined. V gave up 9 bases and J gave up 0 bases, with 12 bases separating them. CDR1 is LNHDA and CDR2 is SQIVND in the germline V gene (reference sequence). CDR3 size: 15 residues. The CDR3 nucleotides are TGTGCCAGGAAAAGTAAAACCTCCTATAATTCACCCCTCCACTTT. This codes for CARKSKTSYNSPLHF.

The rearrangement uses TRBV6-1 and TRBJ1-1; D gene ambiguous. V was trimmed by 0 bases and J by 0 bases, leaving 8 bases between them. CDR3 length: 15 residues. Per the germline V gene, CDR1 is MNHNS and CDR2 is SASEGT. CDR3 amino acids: CASSEAHSLNTEAFF. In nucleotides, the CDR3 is TGTGCCAGCAGTGAAGCCCACAGTTTGAACACTGAAGCTTTCTTT.

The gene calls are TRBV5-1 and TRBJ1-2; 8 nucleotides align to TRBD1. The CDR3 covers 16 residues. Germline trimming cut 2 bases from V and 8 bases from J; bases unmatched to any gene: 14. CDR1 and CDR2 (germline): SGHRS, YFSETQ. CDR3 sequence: CASSFGTGDSGGGYTF. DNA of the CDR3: TGCGCCAGCAGCTTCGGGACAGGAGATTCGGGGGGGGGCTACACCTTC.

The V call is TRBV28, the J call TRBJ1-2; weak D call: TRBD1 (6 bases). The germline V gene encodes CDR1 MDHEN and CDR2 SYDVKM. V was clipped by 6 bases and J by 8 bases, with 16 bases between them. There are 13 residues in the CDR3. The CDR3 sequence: CASSSRTAGGYTF. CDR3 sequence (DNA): TGTGCCAGCAGCTCCAGGACAGCCGGGGGCTACACCTTC.

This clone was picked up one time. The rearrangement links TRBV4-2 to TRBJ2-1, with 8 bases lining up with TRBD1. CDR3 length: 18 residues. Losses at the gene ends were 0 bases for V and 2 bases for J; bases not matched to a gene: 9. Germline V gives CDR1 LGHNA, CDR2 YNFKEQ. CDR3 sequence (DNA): TGTGCCAGCAGCCAAGATTCAACAGGGGGATTACCCTACAATGAGCAGTTCTTC. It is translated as CASSQDSTGGLPYNEQFF.

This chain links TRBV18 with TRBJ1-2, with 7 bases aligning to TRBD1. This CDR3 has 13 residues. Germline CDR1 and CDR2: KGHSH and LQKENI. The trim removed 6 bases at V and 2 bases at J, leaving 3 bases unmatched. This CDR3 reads CASSQGQNYGYTF. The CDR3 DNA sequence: TGTGCCAGCTCCCAGGGACAGAACTATGGCTACACCTTC.

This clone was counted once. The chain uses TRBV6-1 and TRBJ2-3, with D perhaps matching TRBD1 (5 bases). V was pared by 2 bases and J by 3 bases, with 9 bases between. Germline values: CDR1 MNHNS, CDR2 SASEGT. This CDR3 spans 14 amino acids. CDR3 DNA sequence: TGTGCCAGCAGTGAATGGTCAGGGACAGATACGCAGTATTTT. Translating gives CASSEWSGTDTQYF.